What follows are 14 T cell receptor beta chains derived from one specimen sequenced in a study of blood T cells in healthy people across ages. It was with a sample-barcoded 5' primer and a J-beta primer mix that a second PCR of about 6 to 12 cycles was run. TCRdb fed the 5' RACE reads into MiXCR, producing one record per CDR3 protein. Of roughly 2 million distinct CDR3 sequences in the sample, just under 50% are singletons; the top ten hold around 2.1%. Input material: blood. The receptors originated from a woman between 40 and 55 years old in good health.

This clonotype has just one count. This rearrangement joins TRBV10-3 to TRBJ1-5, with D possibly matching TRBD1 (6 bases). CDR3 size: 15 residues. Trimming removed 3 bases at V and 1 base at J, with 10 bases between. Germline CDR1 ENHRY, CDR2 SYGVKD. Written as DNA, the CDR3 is TGTGCCATCAGTGACAGGGGAGAAAGCAATCAGCCCCAGCATTTT. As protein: CAISDRGESNQPQHF.

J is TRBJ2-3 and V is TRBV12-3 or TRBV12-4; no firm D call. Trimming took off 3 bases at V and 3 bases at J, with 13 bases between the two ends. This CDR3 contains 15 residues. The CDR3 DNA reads TGTGCCAGCAGTTTGGTCCCGCTCGGAACAGATACGCAGTATTTT. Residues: CASSLVPLGTDTQYF.

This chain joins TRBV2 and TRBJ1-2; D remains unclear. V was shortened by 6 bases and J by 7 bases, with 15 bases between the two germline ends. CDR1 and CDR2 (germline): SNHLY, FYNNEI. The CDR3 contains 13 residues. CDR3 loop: CASRWELGAGYTF. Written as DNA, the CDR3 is TGTGCCAGCAGGTGGGAGCTTGGCGCTGGCTACACCTTC.

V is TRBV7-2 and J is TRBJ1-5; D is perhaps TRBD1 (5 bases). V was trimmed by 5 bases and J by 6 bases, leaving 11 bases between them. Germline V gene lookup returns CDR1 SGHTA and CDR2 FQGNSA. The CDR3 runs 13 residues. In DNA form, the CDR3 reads TGTGCCAGCAGCCGACAGCGGAGTCAGCCCCAGCATTTT. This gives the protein CASSRQRSQPQHF.

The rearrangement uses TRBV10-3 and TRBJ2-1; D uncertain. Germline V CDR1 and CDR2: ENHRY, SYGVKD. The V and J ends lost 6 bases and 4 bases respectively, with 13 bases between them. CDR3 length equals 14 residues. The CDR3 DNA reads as TGTGCCATCAGAGGTCAGGAGAGTTACAATGAGCAGTTCTTC. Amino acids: CAIRGQESYNEQFF.

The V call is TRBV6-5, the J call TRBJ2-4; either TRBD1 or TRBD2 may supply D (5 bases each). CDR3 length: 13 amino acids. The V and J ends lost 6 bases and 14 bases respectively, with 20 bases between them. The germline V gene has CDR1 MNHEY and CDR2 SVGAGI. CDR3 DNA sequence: TGTGCCAGCAGATCCTCAGGGACCGACGCTAAGTACTTC. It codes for CASRSSGTDAKYF.

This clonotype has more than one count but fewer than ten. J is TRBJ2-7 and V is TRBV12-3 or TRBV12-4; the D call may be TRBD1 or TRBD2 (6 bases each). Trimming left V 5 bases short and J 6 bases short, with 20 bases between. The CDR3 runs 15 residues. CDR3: CASSIGGAGHSEQYF. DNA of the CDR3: TGTGCCAGCAGTATTGGGGGCGCGGGGCATAGCGAGCAGTACTTC.

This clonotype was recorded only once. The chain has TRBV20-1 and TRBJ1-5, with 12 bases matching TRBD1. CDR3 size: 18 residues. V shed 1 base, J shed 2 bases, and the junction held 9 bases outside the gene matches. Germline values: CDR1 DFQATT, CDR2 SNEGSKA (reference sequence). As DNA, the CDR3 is TGCAGTGCTAGAGCCGGGACAGGGGGCAGGACGGGCAATCAGCCCCAGCATTTT. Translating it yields CSARAGTGGRTGNQPQHF.

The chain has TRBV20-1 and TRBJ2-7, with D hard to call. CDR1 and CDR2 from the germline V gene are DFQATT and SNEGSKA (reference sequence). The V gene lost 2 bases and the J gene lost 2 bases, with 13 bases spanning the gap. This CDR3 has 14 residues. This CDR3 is CSARISAPTYEQYF. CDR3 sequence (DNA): TGCAGTGCTAGAATCTCAGCCCCGACCTACGAGCAGTACTTC.

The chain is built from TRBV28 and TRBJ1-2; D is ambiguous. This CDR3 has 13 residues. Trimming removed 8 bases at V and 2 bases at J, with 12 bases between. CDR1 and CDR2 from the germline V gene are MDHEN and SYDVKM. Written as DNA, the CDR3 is TGTGCCAGCCGCGAGCCAGTCAACTATGGCTACACCTTC. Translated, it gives CASREPVNYGYTF.

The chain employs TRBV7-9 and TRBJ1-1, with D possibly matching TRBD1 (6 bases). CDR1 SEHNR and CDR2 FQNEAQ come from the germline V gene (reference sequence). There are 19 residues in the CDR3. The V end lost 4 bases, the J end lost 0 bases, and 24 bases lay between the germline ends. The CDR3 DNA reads TGTGCCAGCAGCTCCATAGACAGAGCCGACCCAGGGGTGAACACTGAAGCTTTCTTT. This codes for CASSSIDRADPGVNTEAFF.

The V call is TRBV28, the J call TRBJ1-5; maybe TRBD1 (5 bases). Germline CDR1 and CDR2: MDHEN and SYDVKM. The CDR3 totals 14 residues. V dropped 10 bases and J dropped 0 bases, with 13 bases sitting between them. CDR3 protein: CATEEGDSNQPQHF. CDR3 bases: TGTGCCACCGAGGAAGGGGATAGCAATCAGCCCCAGCATTTT.

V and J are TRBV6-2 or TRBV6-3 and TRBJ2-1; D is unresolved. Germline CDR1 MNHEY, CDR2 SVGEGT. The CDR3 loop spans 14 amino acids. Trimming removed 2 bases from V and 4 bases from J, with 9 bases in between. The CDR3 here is CASSYGRSYNEQFF. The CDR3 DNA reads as TGTGCCAGCAGTTACGGGCGCTCATACAATGAGCAGTTCTTC.

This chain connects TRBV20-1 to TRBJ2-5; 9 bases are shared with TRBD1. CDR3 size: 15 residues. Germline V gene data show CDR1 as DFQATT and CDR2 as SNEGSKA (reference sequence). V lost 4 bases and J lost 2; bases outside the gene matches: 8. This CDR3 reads CSATTGTGKQETQYF. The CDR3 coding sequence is TGCAGTGCTACTACCGGGACAGGGAAGCAAGAGACCCAGTACTTC.